This TCR beta chain was documented in a study of blood T cells in healthy people across ages. The use of a sample-barcoded 5' primer and a J-beta primer mix characterized a second PCR of about 7 to 12 cycles. TCRdb passed the 5' RACE reads through MiXCR, listing each CDR3 protein once. Among some 900,000 distinct CDR3 sequences listed, around 48% were seen once. Unmatched junction bases numbered 7, after V lost 3 bases and J lost 0 bases. The length of the CDR3 is 16 residues. CDR1 SGHRS and CDR2 YFSETQ come from the germline V gene. The chain joins TRBV5-1 to TRBJ2-7, with 9 bases matching TRBD1. This clonotype originated in a man aged 25 to 40 in good health. Input material: blood. The CDR3 region is CASSSPGQGTSYEQYF. The CDR3 DNA sequence: TGCGCCAGCAGCTCGCCGGGACAGGGAACCTCCTACGAGCAGTACTTC.